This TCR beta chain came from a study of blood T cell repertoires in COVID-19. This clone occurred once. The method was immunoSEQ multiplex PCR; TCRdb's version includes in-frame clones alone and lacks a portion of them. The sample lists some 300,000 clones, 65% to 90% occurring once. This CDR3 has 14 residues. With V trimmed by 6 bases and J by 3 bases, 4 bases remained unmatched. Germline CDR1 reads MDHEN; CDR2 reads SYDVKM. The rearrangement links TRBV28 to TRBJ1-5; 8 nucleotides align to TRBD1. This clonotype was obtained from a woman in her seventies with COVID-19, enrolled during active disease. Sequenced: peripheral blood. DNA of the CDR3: TGTGCCAGCAGCCGGACAGGGTCCAATCAGCCCCAGCATTTT. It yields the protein CASSRTGSNQPQHF.